The TCR beta chain under discussion was sequenced for a study of blood T cells in healthy people across ages. Study findings and constraints: Correlation between TCR beta diversity and naive T cell percentage was strong.

A second PCR of roughly 7 to 11 cycles used a sample-barcoded 5' primer and a J-beta primer mix. MiXCR, run by TCRdb on the 5' RACE reads, gives a single entry per CDR3 protein. Here the sample spans approximately 1.5 million distinct CDR3 sequences, around 40% being singletons. Germline V gene data show CDR1 as SGHRS and CDR2 as YFSETQ. The ends were cut back, 5 bases at V and 4 bases at J, with 10 bases in the middle. The CDR3 has 13 residues. This clonotype appeared once. Its antigen is unidentified. The receptor was isolated from a woman between 18 and 30 years old in good health. The chain has TRBV5-1 and TRBJ1-3; D unresolved. Sequencing was performed on blood. CDR3 in amino acids: CASRALEGNTIYF. The CDR3 DNA sequence: TGCGCCAGCAGGGCTTTGGAAGGAAACACCATATATTTT.